Presented here are 8 T cell receptor beta chains from one specimen sequenced in a study of blood T cell repertoires in COVID-19. Profiled with immunoSEQ multiplex PCR; TCRdb holds only in-frame clones, not every one. The table has approximately 380,000 clones, less than 85% seen once. Input material: peripheral blood. These receptor sequences come from a young woman with acute or convalescent COVID-19.

The chain employs TRBV9 and TRBJ2-1; TRBD1 might be the D (6 bases). In germline, CDR1 is SGDLS, CDR2 YYNGEE. V lost 0 bases to trimming and J lost 3 bases, with 7 bases between them. The CDR3 length is 14 residues. This CDR3 is CASSVVGGYNEQFF. The CDR3 DNA sequence: TGTGCCAGCAGCGTAGTAGGGGGCTACAATGAGCAGTTCTTC.

The chain joins TRBV5-8 to TRBJ1-4; 10 bases are shared with TRBD1. The CDR3 contains 15 residues. Per germline, CDR1 SGHTS and CDR2 YDEGEE. Germline trimming cut 4 bases from V and 13 bases from J; bases unmatched to any gene: 13. The CDR3 nucleotides are TGTGCCAGCAGCCAACCGGGACAGGGGCCCCTGAGACTGTTTTTT. Its translation is CASSQPGQGPLRLFF. Filled out from reference TRBV5-8 and TRBJ1-4, the complete variable domain reads EAGVTQSPTHLIKTRGQQATLRCSPISGHTSVYWYQQALGLGLQFLLWYDEGEERNRGNFPPRFSGRQFPNYSSELNVNALELEDSALYLCASSQPGQGPLRLFFGSGTQLSVL.

The genes are TRBV12-5 and TRBJ1-1; D not resolved. V shed 8 bases and J shed 4 bases, with 8 bases lying between them. Per germline, CDR1 LGHNT and CDR2 FRNRAP. There are 11 residues in the CDR3. The CDR3 DNA sequence: TGTGCTAGTAAAGCTTCCACTGAAGCTTTCTTT. Amino acids: CASKASTEAFF.

The chain links TRBV6-6 to TRBJ2-7; 7 positions match TRBD2. The germline V gene encodes CDR1 MNHNY and CDR2 SVGAGI (reference sequence). J was trimmed by 4 bases and V by 8 bases; bases with no gene match: 8. This CDR3 is built from 13 residues. For the CDR3, the DNA is TGTGCCAGCCGAGGAAGGGAGGGTTACGAGCAGTACTTC. Its translation is CASRGREGYEQYF.

V and J are TRBV6-5 and TRBJ1-2, with D tentatively TRBD1 (6 bases). Trimming stripped 6 bases from V and 2 bases from J, with 13 bases between. The CDR3 totals 14 residues. Germline V CDR1 and CDR2: MNHEY, SVGAGI. CDR3 loop: CASRVRGGNYGYTF. Here the CDR3 DNA reads TGTGCCAGCAGAGTCAGGGGTGGAAACTATGGCTACACCTTC.

The genes are TRBV9 and TRBJ2-3; 7 positions match TRBD2. Germline V gene lookup returns CDR1 SGDLS and CDR2 YYNGEE. The CDR3 is 16 amino acids. V trimming: 3 bases; J trimming: 0 bases; junction bases outside the gene matches: 7. The CDR3 DNA reads TGTGCCAGCAGCGCCGGCGGGGGAACTAGCACAGATACGCAGTATTTT. This sequence encodes CASSAGGGTSTDTQYF.

The V gene is TRBV6-1, the J gene TRBJ2-2; 7 nucleotides match TRBD2. The V gene's germline CDR1 is MNHNS and CDR2 SASEGT. J was trimmed by 6 bases and V by 10 bases; bases with no gene match: 8. CDR3 size: 13 residues. The chain's CDR3 is CAIAGDWPGELFF. CDR3 bases: TGTGCCATCGCGGGAGATTGGCCCGGGGAGCTGTTTTTT.

Here the CDR3 reads CASSQDPGPTQPQHF. The CDR3 region has the DNA TGTGCCAGCAGCCAAGATCCAGGGCCTACTCAGCCCCAGCATTTT. This chain connects TRBV4-2 to TRBJ1-5; D perhaps matches TRBD1 (5 bases). Per the germline V gene, CDR1 is LGHNA and CDR2 is YNFKEQ. This CDR3 has 15 amino acids. Trimming took off 0 bases at V and 6 bases at J, with 12 bases between the two ends.